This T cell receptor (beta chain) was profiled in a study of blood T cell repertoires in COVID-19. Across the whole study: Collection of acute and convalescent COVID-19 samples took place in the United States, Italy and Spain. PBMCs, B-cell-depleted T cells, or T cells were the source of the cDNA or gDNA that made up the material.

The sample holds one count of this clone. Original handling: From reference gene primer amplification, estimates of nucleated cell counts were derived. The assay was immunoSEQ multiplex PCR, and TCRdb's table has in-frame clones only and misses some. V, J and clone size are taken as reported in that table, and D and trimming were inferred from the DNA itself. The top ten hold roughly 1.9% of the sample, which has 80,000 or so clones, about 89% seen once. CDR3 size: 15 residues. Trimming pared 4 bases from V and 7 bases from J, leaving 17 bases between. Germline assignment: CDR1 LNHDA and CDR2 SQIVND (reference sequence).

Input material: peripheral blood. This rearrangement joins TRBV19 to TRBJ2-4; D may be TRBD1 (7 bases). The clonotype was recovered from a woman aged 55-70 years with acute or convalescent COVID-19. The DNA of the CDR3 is TGTGCCAGTAGTAAGCAGGGGGGACATGAGAACATTCAGTACTTC. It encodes CASSKQGGHENIQYF.